This T cell receptor beta chain was recorded in a study of regulatory T cells in long-lasting Graves disease. Study conclusions and caveats: The TCR repertoire of persistent Graves' patients was less diverse than that of newly diagnosed ones.

This clonotype was seen only once. The antigen remains undetermined. This sequence may be a read error, since a much larger clone differs from it by one base. To make TCR beta libraries, researchers used iRepertoire HTBI primers and Arm-PCR of CDR3 regions. One entry per CDR3 protein results from TCRdb running MiXCR on the multiplex PCR reads. The data hold 200,000 to 300,000 distinct CDR3 sequences, with 20% to 25% observed a single time. Sample time point: newly diagnosed GD, antithyroid drugs for less than 3 months. The TCR library was made from RNA that had been extracted from PBMCs in TRIzol. The CDR3 sequence is 17 residues long. The V segment lost 5 bases and the J segment 5 bases; nucleotides outside the gene matches: 11.

This chain links TRBV12-3 or TRBV12-4 with TRBJ2-7; TRBD2 agrees at 14 bases. This TCR was recovered from a female donor with Graves disease. The sequences come from peripheral blood mononuclear cells (PBMCs), collected at new diagnosis, from a patient treated with antithyroid drugs. CDR3 in DNA: TGTGCCAGCAGTCCACCGGGACTAGCGGGAGTGGAGGACGAGCAGTACTTC. This translates into CASSPPGLAGVEDEQYF.